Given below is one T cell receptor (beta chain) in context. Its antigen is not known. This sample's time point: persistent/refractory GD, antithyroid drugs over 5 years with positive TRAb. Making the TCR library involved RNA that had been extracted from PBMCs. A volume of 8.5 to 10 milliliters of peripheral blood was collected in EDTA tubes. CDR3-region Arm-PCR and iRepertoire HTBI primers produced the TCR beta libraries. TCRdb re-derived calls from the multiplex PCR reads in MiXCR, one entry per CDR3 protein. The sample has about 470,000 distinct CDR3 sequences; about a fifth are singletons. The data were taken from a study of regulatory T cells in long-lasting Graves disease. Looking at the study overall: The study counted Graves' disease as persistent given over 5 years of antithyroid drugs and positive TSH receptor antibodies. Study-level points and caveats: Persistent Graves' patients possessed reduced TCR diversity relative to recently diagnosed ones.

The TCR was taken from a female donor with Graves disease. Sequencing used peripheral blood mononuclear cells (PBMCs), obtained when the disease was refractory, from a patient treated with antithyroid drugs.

This CDR3 reads CASSGSQGRGTDTQYF. The CDR3 region has the DNA TGTGCCAGCAGTGGATCACAGGGCAGGGGGACAGATACGCAGTATTTT. The chain uses TRBV6-1 and TRBJ2-3; TRBD1 agrees at 7 bases. J gave up 3 bases and V 4 bases, and 10 bases lay outside the gene matches. Germline-derived CDR1 and CDR2 are MNHNS and SASEGT. This CDR3 spans 16 amino acids.